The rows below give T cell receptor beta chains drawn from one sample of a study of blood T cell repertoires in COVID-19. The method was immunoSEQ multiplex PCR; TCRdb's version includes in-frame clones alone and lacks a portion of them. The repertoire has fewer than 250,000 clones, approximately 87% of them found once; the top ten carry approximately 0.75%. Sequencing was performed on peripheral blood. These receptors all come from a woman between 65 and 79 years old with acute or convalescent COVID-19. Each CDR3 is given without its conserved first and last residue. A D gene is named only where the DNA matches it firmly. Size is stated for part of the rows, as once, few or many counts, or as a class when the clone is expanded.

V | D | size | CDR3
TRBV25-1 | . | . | ASTRGSNTGELF
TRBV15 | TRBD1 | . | ATSRGTGGLKLYGYT
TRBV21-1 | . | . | ASSKCDRGFGNTIY
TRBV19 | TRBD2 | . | ASSSGLAGAHEQY
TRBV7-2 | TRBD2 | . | ASSLRGEDVNIQY
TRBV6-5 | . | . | ASWQAGTEAF
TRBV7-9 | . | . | ASSPGPTPGQPQH
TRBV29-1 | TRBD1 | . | SVTGLGDYGYT
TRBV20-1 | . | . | SAGGRDEQY
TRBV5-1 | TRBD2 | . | ASSPGLAGAARGDTQY
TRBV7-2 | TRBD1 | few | ASTLGTATEAF
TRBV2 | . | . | ASSVGRLSSVSHNEQF
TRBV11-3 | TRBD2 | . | ASSLGRLATDTQY
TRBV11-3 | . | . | ASSHRGSFPSGANVLT
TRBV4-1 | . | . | ASSQETQGFYMKLF
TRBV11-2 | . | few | ASSQDGSLNEQY
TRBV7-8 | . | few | ASSLGTLREAF
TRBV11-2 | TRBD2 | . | ASSHGTSGTDEQF
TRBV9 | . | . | ASSVAQDNSPLH
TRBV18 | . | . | ASSPGGYEQF
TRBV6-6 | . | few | ASSDRSFEAF
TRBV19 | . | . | ASSPPVPQETQY
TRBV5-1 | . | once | ASRERVSGNTIY
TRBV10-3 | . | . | AVLNWSDTQY
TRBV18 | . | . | ASSLMQGQQGGETQY
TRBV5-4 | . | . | ASSFGQGGTEAF
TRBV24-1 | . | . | ATRPEAGELF
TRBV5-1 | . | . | ASSSSWTAPYGYT
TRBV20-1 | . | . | SASGGGYGYT
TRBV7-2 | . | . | ASSLRRDGETQY
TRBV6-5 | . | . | ASSYRGGLNTEAF
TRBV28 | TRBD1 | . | ASTVQGGVYGYT
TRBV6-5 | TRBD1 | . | ASSLTGVYGYT
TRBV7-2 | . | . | ASSLAGTFISYEQY
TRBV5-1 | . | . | ASSLDSPYEQY
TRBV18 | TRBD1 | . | ASSPRERQGADTQY